This is a list of T cell receptor beta chains from one sample in a study of response to subunit inactivated influenza vaccine. Each CDR3 protein gets one entry after TCRdb re-called the RT-PCR reads with MiXCR. The sample consists of about 180,000 distinct CDR3 sequences, around 9% of them appearing once. This specimen consisted of non-naive T cells sorted from PBMCs, obtained on the day of vaccination. These receptors came from a man aged 50 to 59 who received an inactivated influenza vaccine. CDR3s include the opening cysteine and the closing phenylalanine or tryptophan. The D gene is left open where the match is weak. Clone size, where shown, is once, few, many, or a class for clones that have expanded.

V gene: TRBV7-9
J gene: TRBJ2-7
clone size: many
D gene: TRBD1
CDR3 DNA: TGTGCCAGCAGCACGGGACAGGGGAATCACGAGCAGTACTTC
CDR3 protein: CASSTGQGNHEQYF

V gene: TRBV7-9
J gene: TRBJ2-1
clone size: -
D gene: -
CDR3 DNA: TGTGCCAGCAGCTTTCGCGAGCTGGGTTACAATGAGCAGTTCTTC
CDR3 protein: CASSFRELGYNEQFF

V gene: TRBV14
J gene: TRBJ1-4
clone size: -
D gene: -
CDR3 DNA: TGTGCCAGCAGCCAAGGGGGCCGGTTCCTGTTTTTT
CDR3 protein: CASSQGGRFLFF

V gene: TRBV27
J gene: TRBJ1-1
clone size: many
D gene: -
CDR3 DNA: TGTGCCAGCAGTTTATGGGGTCTCGTCAACACTGAAGCTTTCTTT
CDR3 protein: CASSLWGLVNTEAFF

V gene: TRBV21-1
J gene: TRBJ2-2
clone size: few
D gene: -
CDR3 DNA: TGTGCCAGCAGCAAAGCGCGGGGGGATTCCGGGGAGCTGTTTTTT
CDR3 protein: CASSKARGDSGELFF

V gene: TRBV5-6
J gene: TRBJ2-7
clone size: -
D gene: -
CDR3 DNA: TGTGCCAGCAGCCACAGGGTTCTCTGCTACGAGCAGTACTTC
CDR3 protein: CASSHRVLCYEQYF

V gene: TRBV20-1
J gene: TRBJ2-1
clone size: -
D gene: -
CDR3 DNA: TGCAGTCCCGACGGGGACGGGGCCTCCTACAATGAGCAGTTCTTC
CDR3 protein: CSPDGDGASYNEQFF

V gene: TRBV3-1
J gene: TRBJ2-7
clone size: many
D gene: -
CDR3 DNA: TGTGCCAGCAGCCATCATGACAGGTTTGAGCAGTACTTC
CDR3 protein: CASSHHDRFEQYF

V gene: TRBV6-2/TRBV6-3
J gene: TRBJ2-3
clone size: -
D gene: -
CDR3 DNA: TGTGCCAGCAGTTACGCTAGGGGTAGCACAGATACGCAGTATTTT
CDR3 protein: CASSYARGSTDTQYF

V gene: TRBV5-1
J gene: TRBJ2-3
clone size: many
D gene: -
CDR3 DNA: TGCGCCAGCAGCTTTATTGTCCCAGATACGCAGTATTTT
CDR3 protein: CASSFIVPDTQYF

V gene: TRBV6-1
J gene: TRBJ2-5
clone size: -
D gene: -
CDR3 DNA: TGTGCCAGCAGTGATGTACGCGGGACCGTATCTCGGACCCAGTACTTC
CDR3 protein: CASSDVRGTVSRTQYF

V gene: TRBV24-1
J gene: TRBJ2-3
clone size: few
D gene: TRBD1
CDR3 DNA: TGTGCCACCAGTGAGGGGGACAGGGCCATCACAGATACGCAGTATTTT
CDR3 protein: CATSEGDRAITDTQYF

V gene: TRBV5-6
J gene: TRBJ2-1
clone size: few
D gene: -
CDR3 DNA: TGTGCCAGCAGCTGGGGGATTTCCTACAATGAGCAGTTCTTC
CDR3 protein: CASSWGISYNEQFF

V gene: TRBV7-2
J gene: TRBJ2-4
clone size: -
D gene: TRBD1
CDR3 DNA: TGTGCCAGCAGCCAGACAGGGACACTAGCCAAAAACATTCAGTACTTC
CDR3 protein: CASSQTGTLAKNIQYF

V gene: TRBV6-2/TRBV6-3
J gene: TRBJ1-1
clone size: many
D gene: -
CDR3 DNA: TGTGCCAGCAGTACCGTGAACACTGAAGCTTTCTTT
CDR3 protein: CASSTVNTEAFF

V gene: TRBV14
J gene: TRBJ2-7
clone size: -
D gene: TRBD1
CDR3 DNA: TGTGCCAGCAGCCGCGGACAGGGGGCTCGCGAGCAGTACTTC
CDR3 protein: CASSRGQGAREQYF

V gene: TRBV12-3/TRBV12-4
J gene: TRBJ2-1
clone size: -
D gene: -
CDR3 DNA: TGTGCCAGCAGTTTTGACCAGTCCCGGACTGAGCAGTTCTTC
CDR3 protein: CASSFDQSRTEQFF

V gene: TRBV5-1
J gene: TRBJ1-1
clone size: many
D gene: -
CDR3 DNA: TGCGCCAGCAGCTTGTACGGGAGAAACACTGAAGCTTTCTTT
CDR3 protein: CASSLYGRNTEAFF

V gene: TRBV11-2
J gene: TRBJ2-5
clone size: -
D gene: -
CDR3 DNA: TGTGCCAGCAGCCCCGGGCGGGCTCCCGAGACCCAGTACTTC
CDR3 protein: CASSPGRAPETQYF

V gene: TRBV4-2
J gene: TRBJ2-5
clone size: -
D gene: -
CDR3 DNA: TGTGCCAGCAGCCAGGGGAATCAGTTTCAAGAGACCCAGTACTTC
CDR3 protein: CASSQGNQFQETQYF

V gene: TRBV5-1
J gene: TRBJ1-3
clone size: few
D gene: TRBD1
CDR3 DNA: TGCGCCAGCAGCTTCGGGGGACAGACTGGAAACACCATATATTTT
CDR3 protein: CASSFGGQTGNTIYF

V gene: TRBV5-1
J gene: TRBJ2-4
clone size: many
D gene: -
CDR3 DNA: TGCGCCAGCAGCTTGGGGGGTTCGGTTCAGTACTTC
CDR3 protein: CASSLGGSVQYF

V gene: TRBV18
J gene: TRBJ2-2
clone size: many
D gene: -
CDR3 DNA: TGTGCCAGCTCACCACAACTTACCAACACCGGGGAGCTGTTTTTT
CDR3 protein: CASSPQLTNTGELFF

V gene: TRBV29-1
J gene: TRBJ2-1
clone size: -
D gene: TRBD2
CDR3 DNA: TGCAGCGTTGTGGATTCGGGAAGCGGGAGGGACAATGAGCAGTTCTTC
CDR3 protein: CSVVDSGSGRDNEQFF

V gene: TRBV5-1
J gene: TRBJ2-2
clone size: many
D gene: TRBD2
CDR3 DNA: TGCGCCAGCAGGAACCCATCGGCGGGGGACACCGGGGAGCTGTTTTTT
CDR3 protein: CASRNPSAGDTGELFF

V gene: TRBV11-3
J gene: TRBJ2-3
clone size: -
D gene: -
CDR3 DNA: TGTGCCAGCAGCTTAGCTTACCGAGGGACGCAGTATTTT
CDR3 protein: CASSLAYRGTQYF

V gene: TRBV7-9
J gene: TRBJ2-1
clone size: -
D gene: TRBD2
CDR3 DNA: TGTGCCAGCAGCTTAAGGGGGCTAGCGGGGAGTAACAATGAGCAGTTCTTC
CDR3 protein: CASSLRGLAGSNNEQFF

V gene: TRBV20-1
J gene: TRBJ2-7
clone size: few
D gene: -
CDR3 DNA: TGCAGTGCTAGGGAATTCGGCAGGGGCTACGAGCAGTACTTC
CDR3 protein: CSAREFGRGYEQYF

V gene: TRBV7-2
J gene: TRBJ1-4
clone size: many
D gene: TRBD1
CDR3 DNA: TGTGCCAGCAGCCAGGGACAGGGGGGAGGGGAAAAACTGTTTTTT
CDR3 protein: CASSQGQGGGEKLFF

V gene: TRBV28
J gene: TRBJ1-1
clone size: -
D gene: TRBD1
CDR3 DNA: TGTGCCAGCAGTTTAACAGGGACAGGGGGCACTGAAGCTTTCTTT
CDR3 protein: CASSLTGTGGTEAFF

V gene: TRBV20-1
J gene: TRBJ2-1
clone size: -
D gene: TRBD2
CDR3 DNA: TGCAGTGCTAGCACGGGACTAGCGACCGATGAGCAGTTCTTC
CDR3 protein: CSASTGLATDEQFF